The 16 T cell receptor beta chains given below trace back to one sample, sequenced in a study of blood T cells in healthy people across ages. The use of a sample-barcoded 5' primer and a J-beta primer mix characterized a second PCR of roughly 6 to 11 cycles. TCRdb ran MiXCR on the 5' RACE reads and lists one entry per CDR3 protein. The sample lists 1,800,000 or so distinct CDR3 sequences; around 42% were seen once. Input material: blood. Receptors were obtained from a human donor in good health.

The sample holds a few counts of this clonotype. The V and J genes are TRBV2 and TRBJ1-5; 9 nucleotides align to TRBD1. CDR1 SNHLY and CDR2 FYNNEI come from the germline V gene. J lost 7 bases, V lost 8 bases, and 3 bases had no gene match. CDR3 length: 12 amino acids. The CDR3 loop is CASGTGRQPQHF. The CDR3 bases are TGTGCCAGCGGGACAGGGAGACAGCCCCAGCATTTT.

This rearrangement joins TRBV6-2 or TRBV6-3 to TRBJ2-2; D remains unclear. The V and J ends lost 9 bases and 1 base respectively, with 6 bases between them. The CDR3 is 12 residues long. Germline lookup yields CDR1 MNHEY and CDR2 SVGEGT. In nucleotides, the CDR3 is TGTGCCAGTAAGAAGAACACCGGGGAGCTGTTTTTT. This codes for CASKKNTGELFF.

In the case of this clonotype: One end of the junction varies from germline; a read error may be responsible. The V call is TRBV12-3 or TRBV12-4, the J call TRBJ1-5; a weak D match, TRBD1 (5 bases). The CDR3 totals 13 residues. CDR3 coding DNA: TGTACCAGCAGTGAGGGGTACAATCAGCCCCAGCATTTT. Encoded protein: CTSSEGYNQPQHF.

This clonotype was seen ten or more times. The rearrangement joins TRBV12-3 or TRBV12-4 to TRBJ2-3; possible D gene TRBD2, 5 bases. V was cut by 6 bases and J by 6 bases, with 10 bases left in between. This CDR3 comprises 12 residues. The CDR3 is CASRYREDTQYF. CDR3 bases: TGTGCCAGCAGGTATAGGGAGGATACGCAGTATTTT.

This clonotype was recorded once. The chain recombines TRBV2 with TRBJ2-3; D remains unclear. The V end was cut by 7 bases, the J end by 6 bases, with 8 bases between. The CDR3 is 11 residues long. Germline values: CDR1 SNHLY, CDR2 FYNNEI. The CDR3 sequence: CASKWSDTQYF. DNA of the CDR3: TGTGCCAGCAAATGGTCGGATACGCAGTATTTT.

This chain uses TRBV7-2 with TRBJ1-2; no reliable D call. V lost 5 bases and J lost 5, with 12 bases in between. CDR3 length equals 13 residues. Germline V gene data show CDR1 as SGHTA and CDR2 as FQGNSA. CDR3 amino acids: CASSATSCYGYTF. Written as DNA, the CDR3 is TGTGCCAGCAGCGCAACAAGTTGTTATGGCTACACCTTC.

This clonotype was seen at least ten times. V and J are TRBV7-2 and TRBJ2-3; tentatively, D is TRBD1 (5 bases). In germline, CDR1 is SGHTA, CDR2 FQGNSA. Trimming took 5 bases from V and 0 from J, leaving 9 bases between them. The CDR3 loop spans 14 amino acids. As DNA, the CDR3 is TGTGCCAGCAGCCCCCGACAGAGCACAGATACGCAGTATTTT. This gives the protein CASSPRQSTDTQYF. Looking up the rest from reference TRBV7-2 and TRBJ2-3 gives the full variable domain: GAGVSQSPSNKVTEKGKDVELRCDPISGHTALYWYRQSLGQGLEFLIYFQGNSAPDKSGLPSDRFSAERTGGSVSTLTIQRTQQEDSAVYLCASSPRQSTDTQYFGPGTRLTVL.

Points on this clonotype: A much more abundant neighbour one base away suggests this may be a read error. The chain recombines TRBV3-1 with TRBJ2-1, with 7 nucleotides matching TRBD2. The germline V gene has CDR1 LGHDT and CDR2 YNNKEL (reference sequence). The ends lost 1 base at V and 3 bases at J; junction bases unmatched: 18. The CDR3 totals 20 residues. DNA of the CDR3: TGTGCCAGCAGCCAAGCAAGAAGTTTAGGACTAGTGGGGATCTACAATGAGCAGTTCTTC. Encoded protein: CASSQARSLGLVGIYNEQFF.

This clonotype came up many times. The DNA for the CDR3 is TGCAGTGCTAGAAATCGGGGCTTCTTCTACGAGCAGTACTTC. It is translated as CSARNRGFFYEQYF. The gene calls are TRBV20-1 and TRBJ2-7; either TRBD1 or TRBD2 may fit D (5 bases each). Germline V gives CDR1 DFQATT, CDR2 SNEGSKA (reference sequence). This CDR3 region has 14 residues. V lost 2 bases, J lost 3 bases, and 14 bases lay in between.

This clonotype has just one count. This chain connects TRBV20-1 to TRBJ2-1, with TRBD2 matching 8 bases. The CDR3 is made up of 13 amino acids. V was clipped by 3 bases and J by 10 bases; unmatched bases: 8. CDR1 and CDR2 from the germline V gene are DFQATT and SNEGSKA (reference sequence). The CDR3 coding sequence is TGCAGTGCTAGCAGGTCTAGCGGGCCAGAGCAGTTCTTC. Translating it yields CSASRSSGPEQFF.

This clonotype was found once. V is TRBV20-1 and J is TRBJ2-3; 11 bases map to TRBD2. This CDR3 region has 12 residues. V lost 5 bases to trimming and J lost 6 bases; unmatched junction nucleotides: 1. The V gene's germline CDR1 is DFQATT and CDR2 SNEGSKA (reference sequence). The DNA of the CDR3 is TGCAGTGCTTTAGCGGGGGGGGATACGCAGTATTTT. Amino acid sequence: CSALAGGDTQYF.

The chain uses TRBV10-3 and TRBJ1-2, with 8 bases matching TRBD1. With 6 bases clipped from V and 6 bases from J, the junction kept 9 bases outside the gene matches. Germline-derived CDR1 and CDR2 are ENHRY and SYGVKD. This CDR3 contains 14 residues. The CDR3 DNA reads as TGTGCCATCAGAGCGGACAGGGACACTCATGGCTACACCTTC. Translated, it gives CAIRADRDTHGYTF.

DNA for the CDR3: TGCGCCAGCAGCTTGGCCTTAGGCGTCCAATCTGGGGCCAACGTCCTGACTTTC. Protein product: CASSLALGVQSGANVLTF. The V and J genes are TRBV5-1 and TRBJ2-6; no definite D call. The CDR3 has 18 amino acids. Germline V gene sequence: CDR1 SGHRS, CDR2 YFSETQ. Trimming took 0 bases from V and 1 from J, leaving 14 bases between them.

The table lists this clonotype with a few counts. V is TRBV6-5 and J is TRBJ2-5; TRBD1 might be the D (5 bases). Per the germline V gene, CDR1 is MNHEY and CDR2 is SVGAGI. V lost 3 bases to trimming and J lost 3 bases, with 11 bases between them. The CDR3 consists of 14 residues. CDR3 DNA: TGTGCCAGCAGTTATAACAGGATGGAAGAGACCCAGTACTTC. Translated, it gives CASSYNRMEETQYF.

The chain carries TRBV20-1 and TRBJ2-3; TRBD2 is a possible D gene (6 bases). V shed 5 bases and J shed 3 bases, with 12 bases lying between them. The CDR3 length is 13 residues. The germline V gene encodes CDR1 DFQATT and CDR2 SNEGSKA (reference sequence). In nucleotides, the CDR3 is TGCAGTGCTGACGCGGGGTTGACAGATACGCAGTATTTT. This encodes CSADAGLTDTQYF.

CDR3 loop: CASSQGPGVSSYGYTF. The CDR3 DNA reads as TGCGCCAGCAGCCAAGGTCCGGGAGTTAGTAGCTATGGCTACACCTTC. The chain joins TRBV4-3 to TRBJ1-2; D uncertain. This CDR3 is 16 amino acids long. V was shortened by 1 base and J by 4 bases, with 16 bases between the two germline ends. Germline V lookup: CDR1 LGHNA, CDR2 YSLEER.